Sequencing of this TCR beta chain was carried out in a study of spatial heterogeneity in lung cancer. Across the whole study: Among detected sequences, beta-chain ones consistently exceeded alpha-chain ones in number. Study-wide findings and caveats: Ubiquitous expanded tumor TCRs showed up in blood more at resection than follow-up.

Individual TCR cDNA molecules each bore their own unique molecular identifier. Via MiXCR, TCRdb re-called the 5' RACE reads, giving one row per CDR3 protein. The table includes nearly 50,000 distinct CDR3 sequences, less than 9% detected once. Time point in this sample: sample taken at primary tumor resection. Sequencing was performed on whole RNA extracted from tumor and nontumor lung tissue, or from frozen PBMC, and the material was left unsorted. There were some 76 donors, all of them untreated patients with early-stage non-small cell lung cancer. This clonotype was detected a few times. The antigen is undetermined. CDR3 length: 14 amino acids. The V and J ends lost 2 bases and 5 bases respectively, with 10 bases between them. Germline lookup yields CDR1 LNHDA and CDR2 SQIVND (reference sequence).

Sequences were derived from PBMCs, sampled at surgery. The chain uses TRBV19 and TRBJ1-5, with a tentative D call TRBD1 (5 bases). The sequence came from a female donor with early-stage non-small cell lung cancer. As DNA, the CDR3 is TGTGCCAGTAGTATACAGGGTATATATCAGCCCCAGCATTTT. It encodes CASSIQGIYQPQHF.